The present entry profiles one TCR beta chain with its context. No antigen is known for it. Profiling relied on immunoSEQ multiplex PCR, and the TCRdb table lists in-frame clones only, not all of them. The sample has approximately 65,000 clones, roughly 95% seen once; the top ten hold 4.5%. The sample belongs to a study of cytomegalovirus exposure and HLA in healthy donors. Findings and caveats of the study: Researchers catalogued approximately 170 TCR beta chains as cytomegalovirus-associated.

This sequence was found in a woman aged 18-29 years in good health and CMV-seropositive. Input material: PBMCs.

The CDR3 sequence: CASSSGGGVGYTF. CDR3 in DNA: TGTGCCAGCAGCTCAGGAGGGGGCGTTGGCTACACCTTC. J is TRBJ1-2 and V is TRBV7-2, with TRBD1 matching 7 bases. Germline CDR1 reads SGHTA; CDR2 reads FQGNSA. The CDR3 sequence is 13 residues long. With 4 bases clipped from V and 7 bases from J, the junction kept 6 bases outside the gene matches.